Below are 18 T cell receptor beta chains sequenced from a single sample in a study of T cell repertoires in cytomegalovirus infection. In TCRdb, the reads were re-called with MiXCR into one record per CDR3 protein. The sample lists 130,000 or so distinct CDR3 sequences; 5.5% to 8% were seen once. Sequencing was done on a sample of PBMCs. The receptors here all came from a human donor in good health (CMV status not recorded). Some clones in this sample may be carry-over from other donors' samples.

This clonotype has just a few counts. V usage is TRBV29-1 and J usage is TRBJ1-5; D remains ambiguous. The germline gives CDR1 SQVTM, CDR2 ANQGSEA. The V end lost 6 bases, the J end lost 7 bases, and 16 bases lay between the germline ends. The CDR3 spans 13 residues. The CDR3 DNA follows: TGCAGCGTAATCCGGGCCCCGGGGCAGCCCCAGCATTTT. Protein: CSVIRAPGQPQHF.

This clonotype turned up a few times. The rearrangement uses TRBV7-2 and TRBJ1-6, with D possibly being TRBD1 (6 bases). The CDR3 contains 16 residues. CDR1 is SGHTA and CDR2 is FQGNSA in the germline V gene. V shed 5 bases and J shed 4 bases, with 15 bases lying between them. CDR3 nucleotides: TGTGCCAGCAGCACTTTTGGACAGACATATAATTCACCCCTCCACTTT. Translating it yields CASSTFGQTYNSPLHF.

This clonotype was detected ten times or more. This chain uses TRBV28 with TRBJ2-7, with TRBD1 matching 11 bases. The V gene end was trimmed by 6 bases and the J gene end by 3 bases; junction bases not matched to a gene: 7. Germline V gene sequence: CDR1 MDHEN, CDR2 SYDVKM. CDR3 size: 15 residues. This chain's CDR3 is CASRSGTGGFYEQYF. In DNA form, the CDR3 reads TGTGCCAGCAGATCCGGGACAGGGGGTTTCTACGAGCAGTACTTC.

This clonotype was recorded many times. The genes are TRBV7-2 and TRBJ1-2; tentatively, D is TRBD1 (5 bases). The CDR3 totals 13 residues. Germline CDR1 and CDR2: SGHTA and FQGNSA. Deletions cut 10 bases from V and 4 bases from J, with 16 bases between. The CDR3, as DNA: TGTGCCATCCGACAGAAAACAGGCTATGGCTACACCTTC. It encodes CAIRQKTGYGYTF.

V gene TRBV29-1 combines with J gene TRBJ2-3; D could derive from TRBD1 or TRBD2 (5 bases each). V shed 7 bases and J shed 2 bases, with 16 bases lying between them. Germline V gives CDR1 SQVTM, CDR2 ANQGSEA. The CDR3 has 14 amino acids. The chain's CDR3 is CSARDGGTTDTQYF. The CDR3 coding sequence is TGCAGCGCTCGAGATGGTGGGACCACAGATACGCAGTATTTT.

This clonotype was counted at least ten times. This rearrangement joins TRBV20-1 to TRBJ2-7; D uncertain. V gave up 0 bases and J gave up 3 bases, with 9 bases separating them. Looked up from germline, CDR1 is DFQATT and CDR2 is SNEGSKA (reference sequence). The CDR3 extends over 13 amino acids. The CDR3 protein is CSARDGRSYEQYF. CDR3 nucleotides: TGCAGTGCTAGAGATGGGCGCAGCTACGAGCAGTACTTC.

This clonotype was seen at least ten times. The genes are TRBV20-1 and TRBJ1-5; the D gene is possibly TRBD1 (5 bases). Germline-derived CDR1 and CDR2 are DFQATT and SNEGSKA (reference sequence). The CDR3 contains 13 residues. V was clipped by 3 bases and J by 5 bases, with 11 bases between them. CDR3 bases: TGCAGTGCTAGGACCGCAGGGTATCAGCCCCAGCATTTT. Translation: CSARTAGYQPQHF.

This clonotype has ten or more counts. This chain joins TRBV7-8 and TRBJ2-4, with 9 positions matching TRBD1. The CDR3 sequence is 19 residues long. Per the germline V gene, CDR1 is SGHVS and CDR2 is FQNEAQ. The ends lost 1 base at V and 3 bases at J; junction bases unmatched: 13. The CDR3 DNA reads as TGTGCCAGCAGCTTAGTACGATTCCCGACAGGGGGTAACAAAAACATTCAGTACTTC. Its protein product is CASSLVRFPTGGNKNIQYF. The variable domain in full, completed from reference TRBV7-8 and TRBJ2-4, reads GAGVSQSPRYKVAKRGQDVALRCDPISGHVSLFWYQQALGQGPEFLTYFQNEAQLDKSGLPSDRFFAERPEGSVSTLKIQRTQQEDSAVYLCASSLVRFPTGGNKNIQYFGAGTRLSVL.

This clonotype appeared many times. The V and J genes are TRBV7-3 and TRBJ1-1; tentative D call: TRBD1 (5 bases). Germline V gene sequence: CDR1 SGHTA, CDR2 FQGTGA. This CDR3 is 12 amino acids long. The V end was cut by 6 bases, the J end by 8 bases, with 13 bases between. This chain's CDR3 is CASSTGGGEAFF. CDR3 sequence (DNA): TGTGCCAGCAGTACGGGGGGTGGGGAAGCTTTCTTT.

This clonotype was recorded at least ten times. The chain recombines TRBV15 with TRBJ2-5; D may be TRBD1 or TRBD2 (5 bases each). The germline V gene has CDR1 LNHNV and CDR2 YYDKDF (reference sequence). The CDR3 spans 14 residues. V was shortened by 0 bases and J by 5 bases, with 10 bases between the two germline ends. The CDR3 is CATSREPREETQYF. The CDR3 DNA is TGTGCCACCAGCAGAGAACCCAGGGAGGAGACCCAGTACTTC.

A single count supports this clonotype. The V call is TRBV7-9, the J call TRBJ2-1, with D possibly being TRBD1 or TRBD2 (5 bases each). CDR1 is SEHNR and CDR2 is FQNEAQ in the germline V gene (reference sequence). V lost 5 bases and J 0 bases, leaving 11 bases between the germline ends. The CDR3 covers 15 residues. The chain's CDR3 is CASSPRGPSYNEQFF. CDR3 bases: TGTGCCAGCAGCCCCCGGGGCCCCTCCTACAATGAGCAGTTCTTC.

A few counts support this clonotype. Being one base from a much bigger clone, this may be a read error. The gene calls are TRBV28 and TRBJ1-1; possibly TRBD1 for D (5 bases). This CDR3 has 15 amino acids. With 3 bases removed from V and 4 bases from J, the gap between germline ends came to 15 bases. Germline CDR1 MDHEN, CDR2 SYDVKM. The chain's CDR3 is CASSFGTALSTEAFF. CDR3 bases: TGTGCCAGCAGTTTCGGGACGGCATTGAGCACTGAAGCTTTCTTT.

The chain joins TRBV24-1 to TRBJ2-5; TRBD1 matches 8 bases. The CDR3 covers 17 residues. V lost 0 bases to trimming and J lost 0 bases; unmatched junction nucleotides: 5. In germline, CDR1 is KGHDR, CDR2 SFDVKD. Here the CDR3 DNA reads TGTGCCACCAGTGATTTGTACGGGACAGGCGACCAAGAGACCCAGTACTTC. Translated: CATSDLYGTGDQETQYF.

This clonotype was recorded at least ten times. The chain has TRBV7-2 and TRBJ2-1; 9 bases agree with TRBD2. Trimming cost V 5 bases and J 2 bases; bases outside gene matches: 4. Germline assignment: CDR1 SGHTA and CDR2 FQGNSA. The CDR3 is 15 residues long. The CDR3 loop is CASSQTSGTYNEQFF. CDR3 coding DNA: TGTGCCAGCAGCCAGACTAGCGGCACCTACAATGAGCAGTTCTTC.

The sample holds a few counts of this clonotype. V gene TRBV7-2 combines with J gene TRBJ1-1; TRBD1 matches at 7 bases. The CDR3 has 16 residues. The V gene end was trimmed by 5 bases and the J gene end by 2 bases; junction bases not matched to a gene: 11. Germline assignment: CDR1 SGHTA and CDR2 FQGNSA. CDR3 sequence reads: CASSRPQGMGNTEAFF. The CDR3 nucleotides are TGTGCCAGCAGCAGGCCACAGGGGATGGGAAACACTGAAGCTTTCTTT. The full variable domain, completed using reference TRBV7-2 and TRBJ1-1, is GAGVSQSPSNKVTEKGKDVELRCDPISGHTALYWYRQSLGQGLEFLIYFQGNSAPDKSGLPSDRFSAERTGGSVSTLTIQRTQQEDSAVYLCASSRPQGMGNTEAFFGQGTRLTVV.

This clonotype was observed many times. The chain couples TRBV7-2 to TRBJ1-1; no reliable D call. V lost 1 base and J lost 3, with 6 bases in between. This CDR3 has 13 amino acids. CDR1 and CDR2 (germline): SGHTA, FQGNSA. CDR3 DNA: TGTGCCAGCAGCTTAGGACTTTACACTGAAGCTTTCTTT. Protein: CASSLGLYTEAFF.

This clonotype was found a few times. J is TRBJ2-5 and V is TRBV29-1; D call uncertain. The CDR3 spans 14 residues. V was trimmed by 1 base and J by 3 bases, leaving 12 bases between them. From germline, CDR1 is SQVTM and CDR2 ANQGSEA. CDR3 protein: CSVEVVWQKETQYF. CDR3 sequence (DNA): TGCAGCGTTGAAGTCGTGTGGCAGAAAGAGACCCAGTACTTC. The full variable domain, its missing parts supplied by reference TRBV29-1 and TRBJ2-5, is SAVISQKPSRDICQRGTSLTIQCQVDSQVTMMFWYRQQPGQSLTLIATANQGSEATYESGFVIDKFPISRPNLTFSTLTVSNMSPEDSSIYLCSVEVVWQKETQYFGPGTRLLVL.

This chain uses TRBV15 with TRBJ2-1; D is uncertain. There are 13 residues in the CDR3. Germline values: CDR1 LNHNV, CDR2 YYDKDF (reference sequence). Trimming removed 3 bases at V and 9 bases at J, with 12 bases between. CDR3: CATSRELRGEQFF. The DNA for the CDR3 is TGTGCCACCAGCAGGGAACTCAGAGGTGAGCAGTTCTTC.